The 32 T cell receptor beta chains in this list originate from one sample, sequenced in a study of cytomegalovirus exposure and HLA in healthy donors. The PCR was carried out with 60 Vbeta primers and 13 Jbeta primers. This table comes from immunoSEQ multiplex PCR, and its TCRdb copy is limited to in-frame clones, with some not included. The sample includes 100,000 to 150,000 clones, 70% to 90% of them seen just once. The sequencing sample was made of PBMCs. The origin of the receptors is a man aged 18-30 years in good health and CMV-seropositive.

V gene TRBV18 combines with J gene TRBJ2-7; D may be TRBD2 (5 bases). The CDR3 spans 15 residues. Trimming pared 3 bases from V and 0 bases from J, leaving 12 bases between. Germline CDR1 is KGHSH and CDR2 is LQKENI. The DNA for the CDR3 is TGTGCCAGCTCACCTAGGACTGCTAGCTCCTACGAGCAGTACTTC. Translating it yields CASSPRTASSYEQYF. Full variable domain (outside the CDR3, taken from reference TRBV18 and TRBJ2-7): NAGVMQNPRHLVRRRGQEARLRCSPMKGHSHVYWYRQLPEEGLKFMVYLQKENIIDESGMPKERFSAEFPKEGPSILRIQQVVRGDSAAYFCASSPRTASSYEQYFGPGTRLTVT.

V usage is TRBV10-1 and J usage is TRBJ2-1; D is perhaps TRBD1 (5 bases). The CDR3 totals 14 residues. CDR1 and CDR2 (germline): WNHNN, SYGVQD (reference sequence). The V gene lost 3 bases and the J gene lost 5 bases, with 11 bases spanning the gap. For the CDR3, the DNA is TGCGCCAGCAGTGAAAATCCCAGGGACAATGAGCAGTTCTTC. Translated, it gives CASSENPRDNEQFF.

The rearrangement links TRBV5-6 to TRBJ2-1, with TRBD2 matching 10 bases. Germline lookup yields CDR1 SGHDT and CDR2 YYEEEE. Trimming took 0 bases from V and 10 from J; bases not matched to a gene: 7. This CDR3 is 15 amino acids long. This chain's CDR3 is CASSLAERGGREQFF. As DNA, the CDR3 is TGTGCCAGCAGCTTGGCGGAGCGGGGGGGCAGGGAGCAGTTCTTC.

This sequence joins TRBV6-1 and TRBJ1-1, with 8 bases aligning to TRBD1. The length of the CDR3 is 17 residues. Germline V gives CDR1 MNHNS, CDR2 SASEGT. V lost 2 bases to trimming and J lost 1 base; unmatched junction nucleotides: 9. The CDR3 spells CASSERVGTGENTEAFF. Here the CDR3 DNA reads TGTGCCAGCAGTGAACGTGTCGGGACAGGTGAGAACACTGAAGCTTTCTTT.

This clone was seen a single time. At one boundary the junction diverges from the germline segment, which might be a read error. This CDR3 reads CTSLRNLQGAQGANVLTF. The CDR3, as DNA: TGTACCAGCCTCCGAAACCTCCAGGGGGCGCAAGGGGCCAACGTCCTGACTTTC. This chain joins TRBV7-9 and TRBJ2-6; TRBD1 agrees at 8 bases. There are 18 residues in the CDR3. The germline V gene has CDR1 SEHNR and CDR2 FQNEAQ (reference sequence).

This chain joins TRBV6-6 and TRBJ2-7, with 7 bases matching TRBD1. The CDR3 has 13 residues. Trimming took 6 bases from V and 3 from J; bases not matched to a gene: 5. The germline CDR1 and CDR2 sequences are MNHNY and SVGAGI (reference sequence). The CDR3 sequence is CASSSGQNYEQYF. In DNA form, the CDR3 reads TGTGCCAGCAGCTCGGGACAGAACTACGAGCAGTACTTC.

The genes are TRBV9 and TRBJ2-7; TRBD2 agrees at 10 bases. This CDR3 region has 15 residues. V trimming: 0 bases; J trimming: 2 bases; junction bases outside the gene matches: 2. Germline CDR1 SGDLS, CDR2 YYNGEE. CDR3 nucleotide sequence: TGTGCCAGCAGCGTAGCCAGCGGGGGGGCCTACGAGCAGTACTTC. Translated, it gives CASSVASGGAYEQYF.

Concerning this clone itself: One end of the junction varies from germline; a read error may be responsible. This chain joins TRBV7-9 and TRBJ2-7; D is possibly TRBD2 (6 bases). This CDR3 has 13 amino acids. CDR1 is SEHNR, CDR2 FQNEAQ, per germline (reference sequence). In DNA form, the CDR3 reads TGTGCCAGCCGCTTTGGAGGGGCCTACGAGCAGTACTTC. It yields the protein CASRFGGAYEQYF.

This sequence joins TRBV30 and TRBJ2-5; the D is unclear. Germline assignment: CDR1 GTSNPN and CDR2 SVGIG (reference sequence). Trimming left V 0 bases short and J 3 bases short, with 8 bases between. CDR3 length: 13 amino acids. The CDR3 loop is CAWSVLRKETQYF. The CDR3 nucleotides are TGTGCCTGGAGTGTACTACGGAAAGAGACCCAGTACTTC.

The V and J genes are TRBV30 and TRBJ1-1; D may be TRBD1 (6 bases). V lost 4 bases and J lost 1, with 10 bases in between. Germline loops: CDR1 GTSNPN, CDR2 SVGIG (reference sequence). The CDR3 spans 13 residues. The CDR3 sequence: CAWNSQGNTEAFF. The CDR3 DNA sequence: TGTGCCTGGAACTCACAGGGGAACACTGAAGCTTTCTTT.

The chain combines TRBV18 with TRBJ1-2; 10 positions agree with TRBD1. The trim removed 0 bases at V and 6 bases at J, leaving 10 bases unmatched. CDR3 size: 17 residues. Germline-derived CDR1 and CDR2 are KGHSH and LQKENI. CDR3 residues: CASSPPPSLGQGDGYTF. The CDR3 coding sequence is TGTGCCAGCTCACCACCCCCCTCCCTAGGACAGGGGGATGGCTACACCTTC.

The chain uses TRBV30 and TRBJ1-1, with 9 bases that match TRBD1. This CDR3 has 15 amino acids. Germline trimming cut 0 bases from V and 4 bases from J; bases unmatched to any gene: 6. Germline V gives CDR1 GTSNPN, CDR2 SVGIG (reference sequence). CDR3 bases: TGTGCCTGGAGTGTAGGGACAGGGATGATCACTGAAGCTTTCTTT. Its translation is CAWSVGTGMITEAFF.

On this clone: A read error may produce the germline difference seen at one junction end. The chain combines TRBV2 with TRBJ1-5; 9 bases agree with TRBD1. This CDR3 is built from 15 residues. Per germline, CDR1 SNHLY and CDR2 FYNNEI. The CDR3 nucleotides are TGTGCCAGCACTGAACAGGGGGCGAGGAATCAGCCCCAGCATTTT. Protein: CASTEQGARNQPQHF. Drawing the rest from reference TRBV2 and TRBJ1-5, the complete variable domain is EPEVTQTPSHQVTQMGQEVILRCVPISNHLYFYWYRQILGQKVEFLVSFYNNEISEKSEIFDDQFSVERPDGSNFTLKIRSTKLEDSAMYFCASTEQGARNQPQHFGDGTRLSIL.

The chain employs TRBV5-6 and TRBJ2-3, with D unresolved. V was cut by 2 bases and J by 0 bases, with 16 bases left in between. From germline, CDR1 is SGHDT and CDR2 YYEEEE. The CDR3 spans 17 residues. The CDR3 loop reads CASSFLSLGPSTDTQYF. DNA for the CDR3: TGTGCCAGCAGCTTTCTGTCCCTCGGTCCCAGCACAGATACGCAGTATTTT.

The chain recombines TRBV19 with TRBJ1-6; perhaps TRBD1 as D (5 bases). V lost 0 bases and J 11 bases, leaving 11 bases between the germline ends. CDR3 length equals 14 residues. Germline assignment: CDR1 LNHDA and CDR2 SQIVND (reference sequence). CDR3 loop: CASSIEKGYAPLHF. In DNA form, the CDR3 reads TGTGCCAGTAGTATAGAGAAGGGGTACGCACCCCTCCACTTT.

The V gene is TRBV28, the J gene TRBJ1-5, with TRBD1 identical over 7 bases. The CDR3 covers 18 residues. Looked up from germline, CDR1 is MDHEN and CDR2 is SYDVKM. Trimming took 6 bases from V and 0 from J; bases not matched to a gene: 14. The CDR3 spells CASSVDSEGAYSNQPQHF. The CDR3 DNA is TGTGCCAGCAGCGTAGACAGTGAGGGGGCTTATAGCAATCAGCCCCAGCATTTT.

The rearrangement joins TRBV5-3 to TRBJ1-5; D unclear. TRBV5-3 has ORF status, its function being uncertain. The CDR3 extends over 18 amino acids. Trimming stripped 7 bases from V and 1 base from J, with 24 bases between. This CDR3 is CARLARNDGPISNQPQHF. Here the CDR3 DNA reads TGTGCCAGATTAGCCCGGAACGACGGCCCAATCAGCAATCAGCCCCAGCATTTT.

This clone was seen only once. The chain has TRBV4-1 and TRBJ1-4; the match to TRBD1 covers 8 bases. Unmatched junction bases numbered 6, after V lost 3 bases and J lost 3 bases. CDR3 length: 16 residues. Germline CDR1 MGHRA, CDR2 YSYEKL. The CDR3 coding sequence is TGCGCCAGCAGCCACCCGCAGGGGGCATCTAATGAAAAACTGTTTTTT. This sequence encodes CASSHPQGASNEKLFF.

The V and J genes are TRBV4-1 and TRBJ2-7; D perhaps matches TRBD1 (5 bases). The V end lost 4 bases, the J end lost 2 bases, and 15 bases lay between the germline ends. Looked up from germline, CDR1 is MGHRA and CDR2 is YSYEKL. The CDR3 loop spans 15 amino acids. CDR3 coding DNA: TGCGCCAGCAGCCCTGAAAGGGGCTCTACCTACGAGCAGTACTTC. Its translation: CASSPERGSTYEQYF.

This clone was found many times. The chain has TRBV6-4 and TRBJ2-3, with D possibly being TRBD2 (7 bases). V was pared by 3 bases and J by 2 bases, with 12 bases between. Germline lookup yields CDR1 MRHNA and CDR2 SNTAGT. The CDR3 is 15 residues long. Here the CDR3 reads CASSEGGTITDTQYF. CDR3 coding DNA: TGTGCCAGCAGTGAGGGGGGGACAATCACAGATACGCAGTATTTT.

The V call is TRBV7-3, the J call TRBJ2-5; D not resolved. Trimming left V 0 bases short and J 5 bases short, with 13 bases between. The CDR3 consists of 15 residues. Germline CDR1 is SGHTA and CDR2 is FQGTGA. CDR3 DNA sequence: TGTGCCAGCAGCTTAACTTACGGGTCCGGGGAGACCCAGTACTTC. Translation: CASSLTYGSGETQYF.

This chain joins TRBV6-5 and TRBJ1-1, with a possible D match to TRBD1 (5 bases). V shed 5 bases and J shed 5 bases, with 12 bases lying between them. The CDR3 covers 13 residues. Germline values: CDR1 MNHEY, CDR2 SVGAGI. CDR3 nucleotides: TGTGCCAGCAGTATTACACCAGGGACTGAAGCTTTCTTT. Its translation is CASSITPGTEAFF.

The chain employs TRBV30 and TRBJ1-1, with 8 bases aligning to TRBD1. Germline V gene lookup returns CDR1 GTSNPN and CDR2 SVGIG (reference sequence). The ends lost 5 bases at V and 11 bases at J; junction bases unmatched: 7. The CDR3 is 11 amino acids. The CDR3 DNA is TGTGCCTGGCACCAGGGGGCGGAGGCTTTCTTT. Translating gives CAWHQGAEAFF.

The rearrangement links TRBV5-1 to TRBJ2-7, with TRBD1 identical over 9 bases. V was clipped by 1 base and J by 8 bases; unmatched bases: 7. The CDR3 sequence is 14 residues long. CDR1 and CDR2 from the germline V gene are SGHRS and YFSETQ. CDR3 DNA sequence: TGCGCCAGCAGCTTGCCGACAGGGGGTCGTCAGCAGTACTTC. As protein: CASSLPTGGRQQYF.

This clone turned up a few times. At one boundary the junction diverges from the germline segment, which might be a read error. The chain employs TRBV2 and TRBJ2-1, with no clear D. There are 11 residues in the CDR3. CDR1 and CDR2 from the germline V gene are SNHLY and FYNNEI. As DNA, the CDR3 is TGTGCCAGCGGTGAGGAGAATGAGCAGTTCTTC. It codes for CASGEENEQFF.

The rearrangement joins TRBV19 to TRBJ2-7; 12 positions agree with TRBD1. The CDR3 extends over 17 amino acids. The ends lost 5 bases at V and 3 bases at J; junction bases unmatched: 11. Germline CDR1 and CDR2: LNHDA and SQIVND (reference sequence). In nucleotides, the CDR3 is TGTGCCAGTAGTGCCGCCGGGACAGGGGGCCCTCTCTACGAGCAGTACTTC. Protein: CASSAAGTGGPLYEQYF.

V gene TRBV30 combines with J gene TRBJ1-1; possibly TRBD1 for D (6 bases). The ends were cut back, 3 bases at V and 3 bases at J, with 26 bases in the middle. The CDR3 is 18 amino acids. CDR1 is GTSNPN, CDR2 SVGIG, per germline (reference sequence). The CDR3 DNA reads as TGTGCCTGGAGCGCCAGGGGCAGGACGGGATATTCGGACACTGAAGCTTTCTTT. Translation gives CAWSARGRTGYSDTEAFF.

The V gene is TRBV18, the J gene TRBJ1-6; the D is unclear. The germline CDR1 and CDR2 sequences are KGHSH and LQKENI. The CDR3 has 16 residues. Trimming took 6 bases from V and 0 from J, leaving 12 bases between them. The CDR3 nucleotides read TGTGCCAGCTCCCCTACGAGTAGCTCCTATAATTCACCCCTCCACTTT. Translating gives CASSPTSSSYNSPLHF.

The J gene is TRBJ2-1, the V gene TRBV5-8; 8 positions match TRBD1. The junction had 3 bases not matched to a gene; V was cut back by 0 bases and J by 7 bases. There are 14 residues in the CDR3. Germline loops: CDR1 SGHTS, CDR2 YDEGEE. The CDR3 reads CASSLGQGANEQFF. DNA for the CDR3: TGTGCCAGCAGCTTGGGGCAGGGGGCAAATGAGCAGTTCTTC.

This chain joins TRBV10-3 and TRBJ1-1; D is perhaps TRBD1 (5 bases). The V end lost 2 bases, the J end lost 3 bases, and 10 bases lay between the germline ends. The CDR3 totals 14 residues. Germline CDR1 reads ENHRY; CDR2 reads SYGVKD. The CDR3 region is CAISEDRGYTEAFF. CDR3 nucleotides: TGTGCCATCAGTGAGGATCGGGGGTACACTGAAGCTTTCTTT.

This rearrangement joins TRBV7-9 to TRBJ1-1, with 9 bases matching TRBD1. J lost 9 bases, V lost 4 bases, and 3 bases had no gene match. Germline V gives CDR1 SEHNR, CDR2 FQNEAQ (reference sequence). This CDR3 comprises 12 residues. In DNA, the CDR3 is TGTGCCAGCAGCTACAGGGGGCCCAAAGCTTTCTTT. Translating gives CASSYRGPKAFF.

This chain uses TRBV10-2 with TRBJ1-3; D is unresolved. V was shortened by 0 bases and J by 0 bases, with 12 bases between the two germline ends. Germline lookup yields CDR1 WSHSY and CDR2 SAAADI. The CDR3 covers 17 residues. CDR3 sequence reads: CASSESSVEASGNTIYF. The DNA of the CDR3 is TGCGCCAGCAGTGAGTCAAGCGTGGAAGCCTCTGGAAACACCATATATTTT.